This TCR beta chain was sequenced in a study of blood T cell repertoires in COVID-19 (dated by TCRdb to about 2020). In terms of the full investigation: Collaborator samples came from the United States, Italy and Spain and covered acute and convalescent phases of COVID-19. Where HLA class I and class II types were available, the types were taken from metadata supplied by the sample provider, not from assay-based typing. The prospective study material was composed of cDNA or gDNA derived from T cells, B-cell-depleted T cells, or PBMCs. The repertoires were released in a freely available public database intended as a resource for research on the immune response to SARS-CoV-2. Nearly every sample came with metadata listing a de-identified subject ID, COVID-19 status, age in years and sex. The samples were drawn from two sources: the first 160 participants of the ongoing ImmuneRACE study, and 1,254 subjects contributed by 6 global collaborators. Deeply sampled blood TCRbeta repertoires from subjects exposed to, actively infected with, or recovered from COVID-19 were included in the dataset.

The CDR3 starts with the cysteine, ends with the phenylalanine, and has 14 residues. The kept DNA is CDR3 alone, 42 bases in frame from the first base. V sheds 5 bases and J sheds 5 bases, leaving 10 bases between their ends. CDR1 LNHDA and CDR2 SQIVND are derived from the germline V gene (reference sequence). The research as a whole found: The amount of clinical and demographic metadata varied by source and participant and was provided uncurated.

The collaborating institutions used their own protocols to collect whole blood in K2EDTA tubes. For TCRbeta analysis, collaborators shipped samples in one of three forms: frozen whole blood, isolated PBMCs, or DNA extracted from either of those sample types. The immunoSEQ Assay, a bias-controlled multiplex PCR, was used to amplify TCRbeta CDR3 regions from genomic DNA. In the original analysis: Nucleated cell counts per sample were estimated from amplification of reference gene primers within the assay. Sequence reads were collapsed and filtered to measure the absolute abundance of every unique TCRbeta CDR3 rearrangement. Productive Simpson clonality was computed per sample as the square root of Simpson's diversity index over productive rearrangements. Drawn from immuneACCESS, this table holds only the in-frame rearrangements with V and J called that TCRdb kept. Clones are partly lost; checked studies trace under half to an unresolved V gene and leave the rest unexplained. Clone size and the V and J calls come from that table; the DNA yielded D and trimming. The sample table contains around 100,000 clones; only one count was recorded for more than 75% of them. The leading ten clones occupy 2.5% to 3.5% of the sample.

Turning to this clone: The target of this receptor is not known. Base-call qualities are not available, and no considerably larger clone is one nucleotide away.

Sequences were obtained from peripheral blood. The clonotype was recovered from a man in his fifties or sixties with active or convalescent COVID-19. The chain joins TRBV19 to TRBJ1-6; the D gene is perhaps TRBD1, from 6 matching bases. The DNA sequence follows: TGTGCCAGTAGTCGGGACATAGATAATTCACCCCTCCACTTT. This codes for CASSRDIDNSPLHF.